The clone carrying this TCR beta chain was counted many times. TCRdb reprocessed the 5' RACE reads with MiXCR, giving one entry per CDR3 protein. The sample yields about 150,000 distinct CDR3 sequences, 11% seen once. The data derive from a study of CD8 T cells in ankylosing spondylitis. Per the germline V gene, CDR1 is MDHEN and CDR2 is SYDVKM. This CDR3 spans 15 amino acids. The V end was cut by 6 bases, the J end by 2 bases, with 16 bases between. This rearrangement joins TRBV28 to TRBJ2-5, with D tentatively TRBD2 (5 bases). Sequenced: blood, either unsorted or a sorted T cell fraction (not recorded which). The receptor was derived from a female donor with ankylosing spondylitis or in good health (not recorded which). The CDR3, as DNA: TGTGCCAGCAGACCTCCGGGGTCCATACAAGAGACCCAGTACTTC. This sequence encodes CASRPPGSIQETQYF.